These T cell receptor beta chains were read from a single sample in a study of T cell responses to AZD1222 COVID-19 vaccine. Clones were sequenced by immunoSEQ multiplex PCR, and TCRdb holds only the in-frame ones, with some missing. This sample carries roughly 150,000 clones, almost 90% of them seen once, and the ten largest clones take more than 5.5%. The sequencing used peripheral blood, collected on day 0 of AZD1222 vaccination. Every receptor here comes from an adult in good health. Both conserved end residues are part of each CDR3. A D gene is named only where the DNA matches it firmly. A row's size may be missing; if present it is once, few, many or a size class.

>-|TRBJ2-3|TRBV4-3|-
CASSQGRNTDTQYF
TGCGCCAGCAGCCAGGGCAGGAACACAGATACGCAGTATTTT
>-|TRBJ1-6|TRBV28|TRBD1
CASSLYGTGNSPLHF
TGTGCCAGCAGTCTATACGGGACAGGGAATTCACCCCTCCACTTT
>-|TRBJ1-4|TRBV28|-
CASRRNEKLFF
TGTGCCAGCAGGAGAAATGAAAAACTGTTTTTT
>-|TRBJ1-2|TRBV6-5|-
CASSYLSSVNYGYTF
TGTGCCAGCAGTTACCTATCCTCGGTAAACTATGGCTACACCTTC
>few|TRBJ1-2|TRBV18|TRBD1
CASSPDRGNYGYTF
TGTGCCAGCTCACCGGACAGGGGCAACTATGGCTACACCTTC
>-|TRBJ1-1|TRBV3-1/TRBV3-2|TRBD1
CASSQDIGGIPEAFF
TGTGCCAGCAGCCAAGACATAGGGGGCATCCCTGAAGCTTTCTTT
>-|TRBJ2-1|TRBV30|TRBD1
CAWRGTVKNEQFF
TGTGCCTGGAGGGGGACAGTCAAGAATGAGCAGTTCTTC
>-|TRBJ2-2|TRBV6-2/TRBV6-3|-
CASSYRATGELFF
TGTGCCAGCAGTTACCGGGCCACCGGGGAGCTGTTTTTT
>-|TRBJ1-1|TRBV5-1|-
CASSLDPGLMNTEAFF
TGCGCCAGCAGCTTGGATCCTGGACTGATGAACACTGAAGCTTTCTTT
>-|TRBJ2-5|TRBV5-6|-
CASSLPGQETQYF
TGTGCCAGCAGCTTGCCAGGACAAGAGACCCAGTACTTC
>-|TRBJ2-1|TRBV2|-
CASRESGFEYNEQFF
TGTGCCAGCAGAGAAAGCGGGTTCGAATACAATGAGCAGTTCTTC
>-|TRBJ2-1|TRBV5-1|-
CASSGDGSSYNEQFF
TGCGCCAGCAGCGGGGACGGAAGCTCCTACAATGAGCAGTTCTTC
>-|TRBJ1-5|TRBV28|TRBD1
CASSSQGTGINQPQHF
TGTGCCAGCAGTTCTCAGGGGACAGGGATTAATCAGCCCCAGCATTTT
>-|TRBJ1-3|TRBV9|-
CASSPDVVSGNTIYF
TGTGCCAGCAGCCCGGACGTAGTTTCTGGAAACACCATATATTTT
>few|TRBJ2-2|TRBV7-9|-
CASSLAGPDTGELFF
TGTGCCAGCAGCTTAGCAGGGCCCGACACCGGGGAGCTGTTTTTT
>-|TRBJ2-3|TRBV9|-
CASSQPRDTQYF
TGTGCCAGCTCCCAACCCCGGGATACGCAGTATTTT
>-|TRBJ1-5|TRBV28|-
CASNDGNQPQHF
TGTGCCAGCAACGACGGCAATCAGCCCCAGCATTTT
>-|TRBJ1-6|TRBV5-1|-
CASSLEGRYNSPLHF
TGCGCCAGCAGCTTGGAGGGGCGTTATAATTCACCCCTCCACTTT
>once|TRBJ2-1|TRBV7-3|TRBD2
CASSRSLAGGANEQFF
TGTGCCAGCAGCCGGTCCCTAGCGGGAGGCGCCAATGAGCAGTTCTTC
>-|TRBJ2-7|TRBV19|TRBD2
CASRAGTSYEQYF
TGTGCCAGTCGAGCGGGGACCTCCTACGAGCAGTACTTC
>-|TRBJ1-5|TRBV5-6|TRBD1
CASSRDRVNQPQHF
TGTGCCAGCAGCCGGGACAGGGTAAATCAGCCCCAGCATTTT
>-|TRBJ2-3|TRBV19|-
CASSVSGAASTDTQYF
TGTGCCAGTAGTGTGAGCGGAGCAGCTAGCACAGATACGCAGTATTTT
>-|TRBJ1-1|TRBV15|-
CATSRDRLGDTEAFF
TGTGCCACCAGCAGAGATCGATTGGGTGACACTGAAGCTTTCTTT
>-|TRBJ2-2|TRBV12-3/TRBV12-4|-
CASRSDYTGELFF
TGTGCCAGCAGGTCGGACTATACAGGGGAGCTGTTTTTT
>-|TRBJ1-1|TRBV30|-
CAWKPLRGFYTEAFF
TGTGCCTGGAAACCACTGAGAGGGTTTTACACTGAAGCTTTCTTT
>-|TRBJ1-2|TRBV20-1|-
CSARVGAGTF
-
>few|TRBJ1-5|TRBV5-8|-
CASSFRTAYQPQHF
TGTGCCAGCAGCTTTAGGACAGCATATCAGCCCCAGCATTTT
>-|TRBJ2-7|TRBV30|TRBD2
CAWSQTSGRGHEQYF
TGTGCCTGGAGTCAGACTAGCGGGAGGGGCCACGAGCAGTACTTC
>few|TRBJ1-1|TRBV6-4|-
CASDDGHTEAFF
TGTGCCAGTGATGACGGACACACTGAAGCTTTCTTT
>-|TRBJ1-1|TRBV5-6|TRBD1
CASSLGIGQGNTEAFF
TGTGCCAGCAGCTTGGGAATTGGACAGGGTAACACTGAAGCTTTCTTT
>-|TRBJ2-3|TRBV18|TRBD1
CASSRDRVLSDTQYF
TGTGCCAGCTCCCGGGACAGGGTTTTATCAGATACGCAGTATTTT
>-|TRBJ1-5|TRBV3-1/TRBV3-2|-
CASSQTQGFQPQHF
TGTGCCAGCAGCCAAACCCAGGGTTTTCAGCCCCAGCATTTT
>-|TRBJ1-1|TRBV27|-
CASSFRPDTEAFF
TGTGCCAGCAGTTTCCGCCCGGATACTGAAGCTTTCTTT
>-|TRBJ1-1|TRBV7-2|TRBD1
CASSSKRTGGRTEAFF
TGTGCCAGCAGCTCCAAACGGACAGGGGGTCGCACTGAAGCTTTCTTT
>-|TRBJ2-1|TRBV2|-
CASRDLGPLSYNEQFF
TGTGCCAGCAGGGACTTAGGCCCACTCTCCTACAATGAGCAGTTCTTC
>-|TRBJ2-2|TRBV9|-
CASSQNTGELFF
TGTGCCAGCAGCCAGAACACCGGGGAGCTGTTTTTT
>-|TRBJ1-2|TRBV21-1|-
CASSNGGAYGYTF
TGTGCCAGCAGCAACGGAGGGGCCTATGGCTACACCTTC
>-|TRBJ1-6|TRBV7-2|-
CASSLLGGLNSPLHF
TGTGCCAGCAGCTTACTTGGGGGGTTGAATTCACCCCTCCACTTT
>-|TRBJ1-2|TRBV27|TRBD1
CASSFRLTGSSGYTF
TGTGCCAGCAGTTTCCGTTTGACAGGGAGTAGCGGCTACACCTTC
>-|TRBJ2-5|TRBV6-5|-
CASSNRGLQETQYF
TGTGCCAGCAGTAACCGGGGACTCCAAGAGACCCAGTACTTC
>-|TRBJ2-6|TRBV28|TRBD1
CASSLRLGDSFSGANVLTF
TGTGCCAGCAGTTTACGTTTAGGGGACAGCTTCTCTGGGGCCAACGTCCTGACTTTC
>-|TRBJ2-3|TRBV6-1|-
CASSERRGGTDTQYF
TGTGCCAGCAGTGAGCGTAGGGGAGGCACAGATACGCAGTATTTT
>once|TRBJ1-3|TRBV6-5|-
CASRLGDSGNTIYF
TGTGCCAGCAGGTTAGGGGACTCTGGAAACACCATATATTTT
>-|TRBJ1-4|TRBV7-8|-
CASSLRGSNEKLFF
TGTGCCAGCAGCCTACGGGGGTCAAATGAAAAACTGTTTTTT
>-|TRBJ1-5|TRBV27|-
CASSSTGPGYSNQPQHF
TGTGCCAGCAGTTCAACCGGGCCTGGATATAGCAATCAGCCCCAGCATTTT
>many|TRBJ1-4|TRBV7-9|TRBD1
CASSLGTGSGNEKLFF
TGTGCCAGCAGCCTCGGGACAGGGAGTGGTAATGAAAAACTGTTTTTT
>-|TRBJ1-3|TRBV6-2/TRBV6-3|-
CASSYSLMFQGASGNTIYF
TGTGCCAGCAGTTACTCGTTGATGTTTCAGGGCGCCTCTGGAAACACCATATATTTT
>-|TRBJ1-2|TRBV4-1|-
CASSQDFTRANYGYTF
TGCGCCAGCAGCCAAGATTTTACAAGAGCTAACTATGGCTACACCTTC
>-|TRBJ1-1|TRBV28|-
CASSLYREEAFF
TGTGCCAGCAGTTTATACAGGGAAGAAGCTTTCTTT
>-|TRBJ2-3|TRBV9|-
CASSAHTDTQYF
TGTGCCAGCAGCGCCCACACAGATACGCAGTATTTT
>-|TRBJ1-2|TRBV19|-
CASTTGNYGYTF
TGTGCCAGTACCACAGGAAACTATGGCTACACCTTC
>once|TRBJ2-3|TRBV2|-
CASSEGRRGGDTQYF
TGTGCCAGCAGTGAGGGGAGGCGAGGGGGAGATACGCAGTATTTT
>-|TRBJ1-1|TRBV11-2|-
CASSLNTEAFF
TGTGCCAGCAGCCTTAACACTGAAGCTTTCTTT